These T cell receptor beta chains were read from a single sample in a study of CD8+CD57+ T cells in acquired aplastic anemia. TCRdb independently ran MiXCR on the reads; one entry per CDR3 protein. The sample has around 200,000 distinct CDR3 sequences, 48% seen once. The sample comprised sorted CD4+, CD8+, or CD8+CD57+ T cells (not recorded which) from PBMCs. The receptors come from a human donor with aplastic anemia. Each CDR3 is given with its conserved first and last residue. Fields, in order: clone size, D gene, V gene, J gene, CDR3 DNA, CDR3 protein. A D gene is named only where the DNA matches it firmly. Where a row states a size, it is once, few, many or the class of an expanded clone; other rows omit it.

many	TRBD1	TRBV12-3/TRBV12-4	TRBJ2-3	TGTGCCAGCAGGAAAGGGACAGGGGGCCCAGATACGCAGTATTTT	CASRKGTGGPDTQYF
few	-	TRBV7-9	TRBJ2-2	TGTGCCAGCAGCTTGGTTCCCGGGGAGCTGTTTTTT	CASSLVPGELFF
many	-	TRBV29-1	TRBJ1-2	TGCAGCGTTGCAGGAGGGGGTCGGGCCTTC	CSVAGGGRAF
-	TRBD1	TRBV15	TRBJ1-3	TGTGCCACCAGCAGAGATCTTGGGACAGTGACAAACACCATATATTTT	CATSRDLGTVTNTIYF
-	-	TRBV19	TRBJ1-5	TGTGCCAGCAGTAGGACAGTTCGCAATCAGCCCCAGCATTTT	CASSRTVRNQPQHF
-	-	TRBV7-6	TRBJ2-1	TGTGCCAGCAGCTCCTTCGTTCAGCCTTACAATGAGCAGTTCTTC	CASSSFVQPYNEQFF
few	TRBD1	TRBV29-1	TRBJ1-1	TGCAGCGCCGAGACAGGGGGGTTGACTGAAGCTTTCTTT	CSAETGGLTEAFF
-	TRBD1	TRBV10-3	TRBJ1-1	TGTGCCATCAGTGCCCAGGGGGCAGACATTGAAGCTTTCTTT	CAISAQGADIEAFF
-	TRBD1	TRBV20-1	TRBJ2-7	TGCAGTGCTAGGGGTGAGGGACAGGGGAGTTACGAGCAGTACTTC	CSARGEGQGSYEQYF
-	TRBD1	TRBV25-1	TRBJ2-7	TGTGCCAGCCTAGGGGGCAGTCGGGACGAGCAGTACTTC	CASLGGSRDEQYF
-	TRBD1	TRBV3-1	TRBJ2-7	TGTGCCAGCAGCCCCCTGGGACAGTCCTACGAGCAGTACTTC	CASSPLGQSYEQYF
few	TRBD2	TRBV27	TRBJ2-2	TGTGCCAGCAGCCAACTAGCGGGCAGCAACACCGGGGAGCTGTTTTTT	CASSQLAGSNTGELFF
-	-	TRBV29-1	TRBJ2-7	TGCAGCGTTAAAGGGGGGACAGCCTCTTCCTACGAGCAGTACTTC	CSVKGGTASSYEQYF
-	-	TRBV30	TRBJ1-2	TGTGCCTGGATACCTGCGGGGCCTTCCTTATATGGCTACACCTTC	CAWIPAGPSLYGYTF
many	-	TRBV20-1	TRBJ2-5	TGCAGTGCTAGACAGCTCGAGACCCAGTACTTC	CSARQLETQYF
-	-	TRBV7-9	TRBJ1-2	TGTGCCAGCAGCCCGCGGGGCTCCTATGGCTACACCTTC	CASSPRGSYGYTF
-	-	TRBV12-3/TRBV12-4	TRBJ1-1	TGTGCCAGCAGCTGTGACGGCTACTTGAACACTGAAGCTTTCTTT	CASSCDGYLNTEAFF
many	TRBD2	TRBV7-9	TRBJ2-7	TGTGCCAGCAGCATCCGGACTAGCGGGGGCGAGCAGTACTTC	CASSIRTSGGEQYF
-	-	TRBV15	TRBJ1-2	TGTGCCACCAATTCAAACAGCTATGGCTACACCTTC	CATNSNSYGYTF
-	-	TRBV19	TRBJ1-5	TGTGCCAGTAGTATAGGAGCCGGTCAGCCCCAGCATTTT	CASSIGAGQPQHF
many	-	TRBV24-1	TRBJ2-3	TGTGCCACCAGTTCGGCCACAGATACGCAGTATTTT	CATSSATDTQYF
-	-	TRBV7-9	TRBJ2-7	TGTGCCAGCAGCTTGGATAGGCACTACGAGCAGTACTTC	CASSLDRHYEQYF
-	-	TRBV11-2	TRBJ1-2	TGTGCCAGCAGCGCAAGAAGGAGCTACACCTTC	CASSARRSYTF
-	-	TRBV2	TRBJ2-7	TGTGCCAGCATACGACCCAACTACGAGCAGTACTTC	CASIRPNYEQYF
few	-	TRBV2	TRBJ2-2	TGTGCCAGCAGTGTTTACAGGCCCGGGGAGCTGTTTTTT	CASSVYRPGELFF
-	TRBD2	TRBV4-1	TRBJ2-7	TGCGCCAGCAGCCAACGTAGCGGGAGGTCGAGCGAGCAGTACTTC	CASSQRSGRSSEQYF
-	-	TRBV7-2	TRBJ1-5	TGTGCCAGCAGCTTAGCAGGGCAGAGCAATCAGCCCCAGCATTTT	CASSLAGQSNQPQHF